This T cell receptor (beta chain) was identified in a study of blood T cell repertoires in COVID-19. Study details: Sites across the United States, Italy and Spain contributed samples from acute and convalescent COVID-19. Nucleic acid was either cDNA or gDNA, and it came from T cells, B-cell-depleted T cells, or PBMCs.

Original methodology: Using reference gene primer amplification, nucleated cell counts were estimated. Profiling relied on immunoSEQ multiplex PCR, and the TCRdb table lists in-frame clones only, not all of them. V, J and clone size reflect that table, while D and trimming were determined from the DNA. The sample holds 100,000 to 120,000 clones, 81% seen once. The germline CDR1 and CDR2 sequences are SGHRS and YFSETQ. The CDR3 is made up of 15 amino acids. V was clipped by 5 bases and J by 3 bases; unmatched bases: 5. This clone has just a few counts. Other DNA sequences in the same sample also yield this CDR3.

The chain couples TRBV5-1 to TRBJ2-2, with 9 positions matching TRBD1. Input material: peripheral blood. The TCR sequence derives from a woman between 65 and 79 years old with acute or convalescent COVID-19. The CDR3 reads CASSLDRGDTGELFF. In nucleotides, the CDR3 is TGCGCCAGCAGTCTCGACAGGGGGGACACCGGGGAGCTGTTTTTT.